The table lists the clone carrying this T cell receptor beta chain with many counts. The source material, RNA transcripts, was used to amplify TCR beta CDR3 regions. The HTBI primer set drove a first-round RT-PCR of the TCR CDR3. TCRdb re-derived calls from the multiplex PCR reads in MiXCR, one entry per CDR3 protein. The sample holds 350,000 to 450,000 distinct CDR3 sequences; 11% to 15% are singletons and the top ten take 25% to 30%. These data belong to a study of T cells in Graves' hyperthyroidism and ophthalmopathy. Each diagnosis drew on symptoms, thyroxine, TRAb, thyroid ultrasound and orbital computed tomography findings. Germline CDR1 is MGHRA and CDR2 is YSYEKL. CDR3 length: 13 residues. The V and J ends lost 4 bases and 4 bases respectively, with 11 bases between them.

This sequence joins TRBV4-1 and TRBJ2-7; the D is unclear. Sequenced: blood. This TCR came from a man aged 45 to 65 with Graves' ophthalmopathy. DNA of the CDR3: TGCGCCAGCAGCCCGTCTGTCGCGTACGAGCAGTACTTC. Protein: CASSPSVAYEQYF.